This T cell receptor beta chain appears in the sequencing data of a study of identical twins (dated by TCRdb to the mid-2010s). About the investigation overall: The study deep-sequenced TCR alpha and beta repertoires from monozygotic twins, unrelated adults of various ages and cord blood to test whether fetal clonotypes persist. Replicate twin experiments were performed at different times using different library preparation protocols to rule out contamination.

Summary of the overall study and its limitations: Zero-insertion analyses could be partly confounded by invariant T cells such as MAIT and iNKT, though diverse VJ usage argued against such confounding for most clonotypes. Abundant cord blood beta clonotypes had fewer insertions, young adult naive repertoires showed a similar but weaker trend, and memory repertoires showed no such trend. Compared with coincidental sharing between unrelated individuals, out-of-frame TCR alpha sequences shared between twins showed an excess of sequences with low generation probability. In beta out-of-frame sequences, excess twin sharing was weaker, because having fewer shared sequences lowered the signal-to-noise ratio. Because the same donors could not be followed over many years, the conclusions depended on cross-sectional statistical analysis. Recombination models systematically underestimated out-of-frame TCR alpha sharing in monozygotic twins but agreed with sharing between unrelated individuals.

Library creation used 5' RACE. The sequencer listed for this sample is Illumina HiSeq 2000. Template switching introduced a universal primer binding site; the final cDNA contained a unique molecular identifier, enabling accurate counting of TCR cDNA molecules. Specific primers in the conserved constant-segment region were used to synthesize first-strand cDNA for TCR alpha and beta chains. Each cDNA library was double barcoded, with a SMART-Mk sample barcode plus Illumina barcodes, to control for contamination. Two successive PCR steps introduced TruSeq adapter sequences along with Illumina sample barcodes. The TCR alpha and beta cDNA libraries were sequenced on the Illumina HiSeq platform using custom primers. The study's own analysis went as follows. Raw reads were processed with MiGEC to extract unique molecular identifiers, and MiXCR was used to determine CDR3 positions. Recombination models were inferred per individual with the repgenHMM and IGoR tools using an EM algorithm. The analysis of shared clonotypes was done with the tcR package in R, with sharing normalized by the product of cloneset sizes. To study raw recombination free of thymic and clonal selection effects, out-of-frame nonproductive sequences were analyzed. Using fastp trimming at Q25 and MiXCR clonotype assembly, TCRdb reanalyzed the public sequencing data and kept in-frame beta chains. Each entry merges the rows of one CDR3 protein and shows their most common DNA and genes. The V and J calls, along with clone size, are taken from TCRdb and not from the paper's own processing. The sample table shows 410,000 or so distinct CDR3 sequences, and around 18% are seen once. 12% of the sample is taken by the ten largest.

Taken from the germline V gene, the CDR1 and CDR2 loops are KGHSH and LQKENI. Inclusive of the bounding cysteine and phenylalanine, the CDR3 is 18 residues long. Only the CDR3 DNA stays, 54 bases, in frame from base 1. Trimming removed 3 bases from V and 1 base from J; the gene matches leave 7 bases unexplained. Only healthy Caucasian donors were included. The researchers also sequenced three unrelated adults who were not twins: a male aged 18 to 30, a male aged 50 to 60, and a female aged 50 to 60. Using Miltenyi CD45RO+ enrichment and human naive T-cell isolation kits, memory (CD45RO+) and naive T cells were isolated from PBMC. This clonotype appeared many times. The specificity of this receptor is unknown. No much larger clone exists at a distance of one base, and base qualities are not known.

The sequencing input was naive T cells sorted from blood. The label giving this sample's cell subset or site can be read as: cells isolated with a human naive T-cell isolation kit. The V and J segments used are TRBV18 and TRBJ2-3; 13 nucleotides in the junction match TRBD2. This receptor was taken from a man over 45 in good health. The DNA is as follows: TGTGCCAGCTCACCGCGACTAGCGGGAGGTGCCCGCACAGATACGCAGTATTTT. Translated, this is CASSPRLAGGARTDTQYF.